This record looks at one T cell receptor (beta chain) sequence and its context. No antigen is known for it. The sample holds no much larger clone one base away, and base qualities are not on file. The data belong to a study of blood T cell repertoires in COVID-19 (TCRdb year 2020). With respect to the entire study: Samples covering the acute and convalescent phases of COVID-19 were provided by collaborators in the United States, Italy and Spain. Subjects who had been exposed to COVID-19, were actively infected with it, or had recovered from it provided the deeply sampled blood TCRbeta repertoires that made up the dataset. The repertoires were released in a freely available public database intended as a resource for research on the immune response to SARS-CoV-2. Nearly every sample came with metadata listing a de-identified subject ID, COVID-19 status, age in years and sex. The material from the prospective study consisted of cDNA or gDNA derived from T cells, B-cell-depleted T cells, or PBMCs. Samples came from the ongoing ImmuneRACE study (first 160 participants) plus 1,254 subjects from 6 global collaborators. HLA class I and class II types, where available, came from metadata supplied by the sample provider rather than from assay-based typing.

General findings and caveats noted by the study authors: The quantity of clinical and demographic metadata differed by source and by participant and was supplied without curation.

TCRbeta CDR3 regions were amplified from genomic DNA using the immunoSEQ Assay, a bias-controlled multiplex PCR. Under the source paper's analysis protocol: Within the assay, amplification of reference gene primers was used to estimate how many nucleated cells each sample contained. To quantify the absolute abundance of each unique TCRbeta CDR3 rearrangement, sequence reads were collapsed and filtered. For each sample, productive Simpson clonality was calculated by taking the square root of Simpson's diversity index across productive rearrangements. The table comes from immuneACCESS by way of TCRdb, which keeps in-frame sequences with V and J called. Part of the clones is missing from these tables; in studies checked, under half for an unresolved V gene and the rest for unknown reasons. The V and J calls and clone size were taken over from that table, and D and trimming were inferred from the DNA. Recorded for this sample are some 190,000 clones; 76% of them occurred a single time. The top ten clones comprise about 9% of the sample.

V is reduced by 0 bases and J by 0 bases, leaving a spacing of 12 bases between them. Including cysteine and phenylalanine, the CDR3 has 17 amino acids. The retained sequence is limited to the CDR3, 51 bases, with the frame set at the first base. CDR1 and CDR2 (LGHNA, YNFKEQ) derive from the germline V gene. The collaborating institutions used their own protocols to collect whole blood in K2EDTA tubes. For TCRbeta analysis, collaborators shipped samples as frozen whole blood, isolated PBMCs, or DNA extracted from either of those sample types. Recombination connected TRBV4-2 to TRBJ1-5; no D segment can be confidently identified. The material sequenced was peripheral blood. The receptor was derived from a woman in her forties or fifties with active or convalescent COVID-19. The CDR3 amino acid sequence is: CASSQDGGQNSNQPQHF. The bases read TGTGCCAGCAGCCAAGATGGCGGCCAAAATAGCAATCAGCCCCAGCATTTT.